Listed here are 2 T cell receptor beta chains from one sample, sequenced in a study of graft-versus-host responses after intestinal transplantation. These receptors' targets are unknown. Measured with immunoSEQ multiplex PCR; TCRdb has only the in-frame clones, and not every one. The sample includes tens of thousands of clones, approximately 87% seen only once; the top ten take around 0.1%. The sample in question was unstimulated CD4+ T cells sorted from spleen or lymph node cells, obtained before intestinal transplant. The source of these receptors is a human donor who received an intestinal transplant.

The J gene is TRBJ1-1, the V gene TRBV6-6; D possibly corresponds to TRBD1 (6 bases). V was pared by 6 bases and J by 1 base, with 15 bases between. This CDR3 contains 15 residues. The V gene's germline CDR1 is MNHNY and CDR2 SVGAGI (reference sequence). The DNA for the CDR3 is TGTGCCAGCAGCCCTGTTGGGGGCGGGAACACTGAAGCTTTCTTT. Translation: CASSPVGGGNTEAFF.

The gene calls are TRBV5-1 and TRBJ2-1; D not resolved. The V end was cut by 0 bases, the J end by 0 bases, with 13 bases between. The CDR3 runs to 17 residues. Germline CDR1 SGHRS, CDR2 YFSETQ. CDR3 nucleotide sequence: TGCGCCAGCAGCTTGGCCGCCCGCCCGAGCTCCTACAATGAGCAGTTCTTC. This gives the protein CASSLAARPSSYNEQFF.